The entry below gives a single T cell receptor (beta chain) sequence along with its context. What it recognizes is unknown. Other DNA sequences within the sample encode an identical CDR3. Clones were read by immunoSEQ multiplex PCR, and TCRdb kept only the in-frame ones, dropping some. The sample records some 1,400,000 clones, around 95% being singletons. This sample is part of a study of shared clonotypes between healthy human individuals. V lost 5 bases, J lost 4 bases, and 4 bases stayed unmatched. Germline V gene data show CDR1 as SEHNR and CDR2 as FQNEAQ (reference sequence). The CDR3 runs to 14 residues. Study-wide points: Investigators expected sequencing depth to affect clonotype sharing among donors. Donor scarcity curtailed the genetic and exposure-history diversity represented herein.

This chain links TRBV7-9 with TRBJ2-2, with 7 bases that match TRBD2. This receptor was taken from a man in his thirties or forties in good health. Sample: naive CD4+ T cells sorted from blood. The subset here: CD45RA+ positively selected. The CDR3 spells CASSPGGGTGELFF. CDR3 sequence (DNA): TGTGCCAGCAGCCCGGGGGGAGGCACCGGGGAGCTGTTTTTT. Full variable domain (outside the CDR3, taken from reference TRBV7-9 and TRBJ2-2): DTGVSQNPRHKITKRGQNVTFRCDPISEHNRLYWYRQTLGQGPEFLTYFQNEAQLEKSRLLSDRFSAERPKGSFSTLEIQRTEQGDSAMYLCASSPGGGTGELFFGEGSRLTVL.